These T cell receptor beta chains were read from a single sample in a study of Ad26.COV2.S vaccination and SARS-CoV-2 variants. Clones were read by immunoSEQ multiplex PCR, and TCRdb kept only the in-frame ones, dropping some. The sample consists of some 460,000 clones, 70% to 90% of them appearing once. Sequencing was performed on peripheral blood, taken in a trial of Ad26.COV2.S vaccine versus placebo. These receptors all stem from a person between 18 and 59 years old who received the Ad26.COV2.S COVID-19 vaccine or a placebo. The conserved cysteine and the conserved F or W are not part of the CDR3 here.

length: 15; V: TRBV19; CDR3: ASSIVGGDRVRTEAF
length: 13; V: TRBV18; CDR3: ASSPGGDSGNTIY
length: 13; V: TRBV5-1; CDR3: ASSYTPDRNSPLH
length: 16; V: TRBV7-8; CDR3: ASSSILVTSGKKETQY
length: 11; V: TRBV12-3/TRBV12-4; CDR3: ASRWNGGYEQY
length: 12; V: TRBV4-3; CDR3: ASSQEAGHYGYT
length: 14; V: TRBV3-1/TRBV3-2; CDR3: ASSRRVARGQETQY
length: 13; V: TRBV19; CDR3: ASSLAGDSYNEQF
length: 14; V: TRBV5-1; CDR3: ASQPLVAGGPYEQY
length: 16; V: TRBV9; CDR3: ASSVGISGGITYNEQF
length: 11; V: TRBV5-1; CDR3: ASRPGSWNEQF
length: 11; V: TRBV5-8; CDR3: ASSLARSGTQY
length: 10; V: TRBV30; CDR3: AWGTGGHEQY
length: 11; V: TRBV19; CDR3: ASRVTGTGELF
length: 14; V: TRBV5-8; CDR3: ASSSGQGAITDTQY
length: 12; V: TRBV10-1; CDR3: ASSESGSGNTIY
length: 14; V: TRBV19; CDR3: ASSPGTPYMNTEAF
length: 14; V: TRBV24-1; CDR3: ATSGPGQGTSQPQH
length: 10; V: TRBV30; CDR3: AWSRGGYEQY
length: 13; V: TRBV7-9; CDR3: ASSHGGGPTGELF
length: 12; V: TRBV30; CDR3: AWTLGQGGQPQH
length: 12; V: TRBV30; CDR3: AWSGRQGLHEQY
length: 12; V: TRBV5-4; CDR3: ASSPPPPGGEQF